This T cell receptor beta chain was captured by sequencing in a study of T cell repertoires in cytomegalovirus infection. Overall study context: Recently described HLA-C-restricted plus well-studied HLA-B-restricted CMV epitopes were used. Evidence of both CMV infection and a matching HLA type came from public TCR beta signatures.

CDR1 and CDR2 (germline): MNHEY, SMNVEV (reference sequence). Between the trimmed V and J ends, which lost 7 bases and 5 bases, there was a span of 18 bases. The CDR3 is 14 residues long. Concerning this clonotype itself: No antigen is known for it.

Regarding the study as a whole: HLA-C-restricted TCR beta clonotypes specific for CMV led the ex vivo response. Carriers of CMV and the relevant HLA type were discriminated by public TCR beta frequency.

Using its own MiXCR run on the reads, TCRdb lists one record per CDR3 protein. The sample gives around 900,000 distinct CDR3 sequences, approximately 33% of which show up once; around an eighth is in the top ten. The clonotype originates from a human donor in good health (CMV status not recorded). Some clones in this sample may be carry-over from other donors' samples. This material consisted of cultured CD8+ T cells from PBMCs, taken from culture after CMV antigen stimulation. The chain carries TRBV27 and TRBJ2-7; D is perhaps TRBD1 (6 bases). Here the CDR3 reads CASTGGLREDEQYF. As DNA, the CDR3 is TGTGCCAGCACTGGGGGCCTACGGGAAGACGAGCAGTACTTC.